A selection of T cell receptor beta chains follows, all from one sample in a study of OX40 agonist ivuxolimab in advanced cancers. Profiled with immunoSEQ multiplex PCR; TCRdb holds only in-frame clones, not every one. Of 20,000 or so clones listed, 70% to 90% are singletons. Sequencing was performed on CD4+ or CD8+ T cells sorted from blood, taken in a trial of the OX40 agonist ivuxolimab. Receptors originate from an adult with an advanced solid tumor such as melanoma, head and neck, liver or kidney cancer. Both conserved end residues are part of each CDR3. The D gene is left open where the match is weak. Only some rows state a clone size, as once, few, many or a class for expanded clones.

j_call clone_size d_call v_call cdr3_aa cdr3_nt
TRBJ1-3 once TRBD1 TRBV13 CASSSGTGAGNTIYF TGTGCCAGCAGCTCCGGGACAGGGGCTGGAAACACCATATATTTT
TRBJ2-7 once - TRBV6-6 CATLGMGGYEQYF TGTGCCACCCTGGGGATGGGAGGCTACGAGCAGTACTTC
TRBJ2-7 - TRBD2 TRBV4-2 CASSQSPGLAVYEQYF TGTGCCAGCAGCCAATCCCCGGGACTAGCGGTCTACGAGCAGTACTTC
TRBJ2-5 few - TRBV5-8 CASSLLLQETQYF TGTGCCAGCAGCTTGCTTCTTCAAGAGACCCAGTACTTC
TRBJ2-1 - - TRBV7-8 CASSLNPPGYNEQFF TGTGCCAGCAGCTTAAATCCCCCGGGCTACAATGAGCAGTTCTTC
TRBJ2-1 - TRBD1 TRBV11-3 CASSPPGQGFYNEQFF TGTGCCAGCAGCCCTCCGGGACAGGGGTTCTACAATGAGCAGTTCTTC
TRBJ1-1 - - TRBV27 CASSMTGNTEAFF TGTGCCAGCAGTATGACAGGGAACACTGAAGCTTTCTTT
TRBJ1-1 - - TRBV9 CASSVVGEANTEAFF TGTGCCAGCAGCGTAGTTGGGGAAGCGAACACTGAAGCTTTCTTT
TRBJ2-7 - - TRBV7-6 CASSLGVSYEQYF TGTGCCAGCAGCTTGGGCGTCTCCTACGAGCAGTACTTC
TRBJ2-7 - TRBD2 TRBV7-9 CASSTPGSSGSWEQYF TGTGCCAGCAGCACCCCGGGGTCTAGCGGGAGCTGGGAGCAGTACTTC
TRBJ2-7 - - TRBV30 CAWSVGNLGYEQYF TGTGCCTGGAGTGTTGGCAATCTTGGGTACGAGCAGTACTTC
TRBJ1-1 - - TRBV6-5 CASSYQDPSETEAFF TGTGCCAGCAGTTACCAGGACCCATCGGAGACTGAAGCTTTCTTT
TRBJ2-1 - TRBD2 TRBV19 CASSIQSSGRGIYNEQFF TGTGCCAGTAGTATCCAGTCTAGCGGGAGGGGAATTTACAATGAGCAGTTCTTC
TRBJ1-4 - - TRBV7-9 CASSLVGVPEKLFF TGTGCCAGCAGCTTAGTAGGGGTCCCTGAAAAACTGTTTTTT
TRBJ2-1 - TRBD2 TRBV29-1 CSVDVAGREENEQFF TGCAGCGTTGATGTGGCCGGGAGGGAAGAGAATGAGCAGTTCTTC
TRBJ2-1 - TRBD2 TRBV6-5 CASSTGLEYNEQFF TGTGCCAGCAGTACGGGACTAGAGTACAATGAGCAGTTCTTC
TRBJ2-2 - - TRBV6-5 CASSYGGDPGELFF TGTGCCAGCAGTTACGGAGGAGATCCCGGGGAGCTGTTTTTT
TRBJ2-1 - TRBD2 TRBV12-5 CASGLATSGREREQFF TGTGCTAGTGGTCTGGCGACTAGCGGGAGGGAGCGTGAGCAGTTCTTC
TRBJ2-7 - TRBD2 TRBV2 CASSHNPGLAGVSSYEQYF TGTGCCAGCAGTCATAATCCGGGACTAGCGGGGGTTTCCTCCTACGAGCAGTACTTC
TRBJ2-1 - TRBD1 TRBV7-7 CASSLGTGTSYEQFF TGTGCTAGCAGCTTAGGGACAGGGACCTCCTATGAGCAGTTCTTC
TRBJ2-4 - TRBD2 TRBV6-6 CASSYLAGGPLYF TGTGCCAGCAGTTATCTAGCGGGGGGGCCTCTGTACTTC
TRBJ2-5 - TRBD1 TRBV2 CASPTRRGRVETQYF TGTGCCAGCCCTACCCGCAGGGGGCGCGTGGAGACCCAGTACTTC
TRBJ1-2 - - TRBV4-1 CASRPRGMDGYTF TGCGCCAGCAGACCCAGGGGAATGGATGGCTACACCTTC
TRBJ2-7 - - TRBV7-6 CASSSPGSFTYEQYF TGTGCCAGCAGCTCCCCGGGTTCCTTCACCTACGAGCAGTACTTC
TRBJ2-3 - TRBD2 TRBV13 CASGTFSGGADTQYF TGTGCCAGCGGCACGTTTAGCGGGGGGGCAGATACGCAGTATTTT
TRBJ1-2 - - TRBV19 CASSMGRIDYTF TGTGCCAGTAGTATGGGCAGAATCGATTACACCTTC
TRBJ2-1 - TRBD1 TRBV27 CASSLYPGGQTRQSYNEQFF TGTGCCAGCAGTTTATACCCAGGGGGTCAAACTAGACAGTCCTACAATGAGCAGTTCTTC
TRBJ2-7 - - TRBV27 CASSLDRSYEQYF TGTGCCAGCAGTTTAGATAGATCCTACGAGCAGTACTTC
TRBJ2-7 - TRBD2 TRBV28 CASGLAYEQYF TGTGCCAGTGGACTAGCCTACGAGCAGTACTTC
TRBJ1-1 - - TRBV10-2 CASSEPGVGWGTEAFF TGCGCCAGCAGTGAGCCTGGCGTGGGTTGGGGCACTGAAGCTTTCTTT
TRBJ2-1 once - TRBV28 CASGLGGHNEQFF TGTGCCAGCGGACTTGGCGGCCACAATGAGCAGTTCTTC
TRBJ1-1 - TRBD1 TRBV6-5 CASVAQGDPEAFF TGTGCCAGCGTAGCACAGGGGGACCCTGAAGCTTTCTTT
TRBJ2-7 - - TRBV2 CASSEGDASYEQYF TGTGCCAGCAGTGAAGGGGACGCCTCCTACGAGCAGTACTTC
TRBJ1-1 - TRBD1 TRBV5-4 CASSLYRGYDTEAFF TGTGCCAGCAGCTTGTACAGGGGATACGACACTGAAGCTTTCTTT
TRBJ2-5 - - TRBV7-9 CASSYVISQETQYF TGTGCCAGCAGCTATGTAATTTCCCAAGAGACCCAGTACTTC